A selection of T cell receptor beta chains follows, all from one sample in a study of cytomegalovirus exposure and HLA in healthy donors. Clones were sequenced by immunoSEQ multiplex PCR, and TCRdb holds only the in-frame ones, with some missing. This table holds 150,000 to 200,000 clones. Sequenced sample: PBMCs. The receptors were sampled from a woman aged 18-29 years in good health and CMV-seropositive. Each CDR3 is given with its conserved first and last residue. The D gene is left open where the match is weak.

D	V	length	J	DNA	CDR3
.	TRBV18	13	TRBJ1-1	TGTGCCAGCTCACCCAGGGTGGATACTGAAGCTTTCTTT	CASSPRVDTEAFF
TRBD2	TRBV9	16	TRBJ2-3	TGTGCCAGCAGCGCCTTAGCGGGGGCCGGCACAGATACGCAGTATTTT	CASSALAGAGTDTQYF
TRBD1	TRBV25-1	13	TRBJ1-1	TGTGCCAGCAGCGGGACAGTGAACACTGAAGCTTTCTTT	CASSGTVNTEAFF
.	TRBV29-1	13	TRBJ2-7	TGCAGCGTTGAGACAGGCTTTTCCTACGAGCAGTACTTC	CSVETGFSYEQYF
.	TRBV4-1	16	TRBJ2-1	TGCGCCAGCAGCCGTAAAACTAGCTCGACCTACAATGAGCAGTTCTTC	CASSRKTSSTYNEQFF
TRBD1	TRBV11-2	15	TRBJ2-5	TGTGCCAGCAGCGTCCGGACAGGGTACCGAGAGACCCAGTACTTC	CASSVRTGYRETQYF
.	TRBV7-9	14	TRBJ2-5	TGTGCCAGCAGCCCGCGGCGGGGTGGAGAGACCCAGTACTTC	CASSPRRGGETQYF
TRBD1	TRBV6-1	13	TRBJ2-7	TGTGCCAGCAGACGGGACAGGTCCCACGAGCAGTACTTC	CASRRDRSHEQYF
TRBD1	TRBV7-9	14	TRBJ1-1	TGTGCCAGCGGCGGGACAGCCTTGAACACTGAAGCTTTCTTT	CASGGTALNTEAFF
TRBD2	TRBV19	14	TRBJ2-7	TGTGCCAGTACCTCTAGCGGGGGTCAGGGGGAGCAGTACTTC	CASTSSGGQGEQYF
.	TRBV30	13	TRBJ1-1	TGTGCCTGGAGTGCAATGACAGTCACTGAAGCTTTCTTT	CAWSAMTVTEAFF
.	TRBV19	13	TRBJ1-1	TGTGCCAGTAGTATAGATCACCCCACGAGGGCTTTCTTT	CASSIDHPTRAFF
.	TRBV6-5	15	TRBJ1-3	TGTGCCAGCAGAGTTGGGGCTAACTCTGGAAACACCATATATTTT	CASRVGANSGNTIYF
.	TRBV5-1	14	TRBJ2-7	TGCGCCAGCAGCTTGACCGGACAGTCCTACGAGCAGTACTTC	CASSLTGQSYEQYF
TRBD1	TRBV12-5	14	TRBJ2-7	TGTGCTAGTGGTTTAGGACAGGGAACCTACGAGCAGTACTTC	CASGLGQGTYEQYF
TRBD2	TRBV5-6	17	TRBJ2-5	TGTGCCAGCAGCTTCGATGTAACTAGCGGGGGGTTTGAGACCCAGTACTTC	CASSFDVTSGGFETQYF
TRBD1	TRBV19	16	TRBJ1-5	TGTGCCAGTAGTATCCGAGGACAGGGGAAAGTCCAGCCCCAGCATTTT	CASSIRGQGKVQPQHF
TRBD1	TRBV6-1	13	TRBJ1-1	TGTGCCAGCCTTCGGACAGGTTGGACTGAAGCTTTCTTT	CASLRTGWTEAFF
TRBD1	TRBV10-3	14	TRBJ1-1	TGTGCCATCACCGCCGGGACAGGGGGACAAGAAGGTCTCTTT	CAITAGTGGQEGLF
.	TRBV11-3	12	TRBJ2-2	TGTGCCAGCAGCCTAACCACCGGGGAGCTGTTTTTT	CASSLTTGELFF
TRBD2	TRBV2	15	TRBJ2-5	TGTGCCAGCAGTGTGTCTAGCGGGATTGGTGGGACCCAGTACTTC	CASSVSSGIGGTQYF
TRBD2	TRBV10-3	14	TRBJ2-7	TGTGCCATCAGTGTGGGGACTAGCGGTTACGAGCAGTACTTC	CAISVGTSGYEQYF
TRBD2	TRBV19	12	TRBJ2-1	TGTGCCAGTAGGGCGAAAGCGGGAGAGCAGTTCTTC	CASRAKAGEQFF
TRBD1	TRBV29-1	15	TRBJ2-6	TGCAGCGTTCCAGGGGGCGCAGCTGGGGCCAACGTCCTGACTTTC	CSVPGGAAGANVLTF
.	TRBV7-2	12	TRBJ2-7	TGTGCCAGCAGCTTAGCTTACTACGAGCAGTACTTC	CASSLAYYEQYF
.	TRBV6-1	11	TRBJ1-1	TGTGCCAGCAGTGAAGTAATAGAAGCTTTCTTT	CASSEVIEAFF
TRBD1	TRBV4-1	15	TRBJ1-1	TGCGCCAGCAGCCAACTTCCAGGGGGAAACACTGAAGCTTTCTTT	CASSQLPGGNTEAFF
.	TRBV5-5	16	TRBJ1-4	TGTGCCAGCAGCTGGTCCCGGGAGAACGCGTACGGAAAACTGTTTTTT	CASSWSRENAYGKLFF
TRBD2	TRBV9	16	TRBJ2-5	TGTGCCAGCAGCCTGGCTAGCGGGGGACTTGGGGAGACCCAGTACTTC	CASSLASGGLGETQYF
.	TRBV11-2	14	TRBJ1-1	TGTGCCAGCAGCCAGGAGTACCCGGGAGTTGAAGCTTTCTTT	CASSQEYPGVEAFF
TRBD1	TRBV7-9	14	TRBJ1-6	TGTGCCAGCAGCTCCAACGGACAGGGGTCACCCCTCCACTTT	CASSSNGQGSPLHF
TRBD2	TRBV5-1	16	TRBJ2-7	TGCGCCAGCAGCTTGGGGACTAGCGGGCTCCACTACGAGCAGTACTTC	CASSLGTSGLHYEQYF
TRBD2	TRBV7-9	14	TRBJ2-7	TGTGCCAGCGGGGGACTAGCGTTCGGCTACGAGCAGTACTTC	CASGGLAFGYEQYF
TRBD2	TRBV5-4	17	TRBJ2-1	TGTGCCAGCAGCTTGGTTGTATCGAGCGGGGGGGCCGTTGAGCAGTTCTTC	CASSLVVSSGGAVEQFF
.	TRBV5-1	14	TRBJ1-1	TGCGCCAGCAGCTTGATTGTAGGGGGCACTGAAGCTTTCTTT	CASSLIVGGTEAFF
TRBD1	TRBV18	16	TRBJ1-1	TGTGCCAGCTCGCTAAATAGACAGGGGACGGGTACTGAAGCTTTCTTT	CASSLNRQGTGTEAFF
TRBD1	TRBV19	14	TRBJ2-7	TGTGCCAGTAGTGACCGGACAGGAGCCTACGAGCAGTACTTC	CASSDRTGAYEQYF
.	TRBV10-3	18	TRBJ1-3	TGTGCCATCAGTGAGTCTCCGACAGGCCTTAGCTCTGGAAACACCATATATTTT	CAISESPTGLSSGNTIYF
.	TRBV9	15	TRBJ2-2	TGTGCCAGCAGCGCCCATACGAGGAACACCGGGGAGCTGTTTTTT	CASSAHTRNTGELFF
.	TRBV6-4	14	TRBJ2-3	TGTGCCAGCAGTGACGGACAGTCCACAGATACGCAGTATTTT	CASSDGQSTDTQYF
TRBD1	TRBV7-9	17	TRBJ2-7	TGTGCCAGCAGCTTAGATCCCCGGGACAGGGGAATCTACGAGCAGTACTTC	CASSLDPRDRGIYEQYF
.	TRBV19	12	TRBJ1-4	TGTGCCAGTAGTACGTACAAAGAAAAACTGTTTTTT	CASSTYKEKLFF
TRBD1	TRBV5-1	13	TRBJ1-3	TGCGCCAGCAGCGAGGGACAGGGAAACACCATATATTTT	CASSEGQGNTIYF
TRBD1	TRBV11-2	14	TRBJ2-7	TGTGCCAGCAGCGGATGGACAGGGATCTACGAGCAGTACTTC	CASSGWTGIYEQYF
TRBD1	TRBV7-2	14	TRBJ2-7	TGTGCCAGCAGCTCGGACAGGGTACGGGGCGAGCAGTACTTC	CASSSDRVRGEQYF
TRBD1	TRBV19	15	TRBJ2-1	TGTGCCAGTAGTGTACCGGGACAGGGTGGCAATGAGCAGTTCTTC	CASSVPGQGGNEQFF
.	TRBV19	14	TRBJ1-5	TGTGCCAGTAGTAACGGATGGAGGCTCCAGCCCCAGCATTTT	CASSNGWRLQPQHF
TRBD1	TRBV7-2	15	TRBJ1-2	TGTGCCAGCGACTCAGGGGGCTTAGACGGGTATGGCTACACCTTC	CASDSGGLDGYGYTF
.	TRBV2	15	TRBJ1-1	TGTGCCAGCAGTGAAGCGCTGGACATGAACACTGAAGCTTTCTTT	CASSEALDMNTEAFF
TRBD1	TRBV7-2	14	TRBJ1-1	TGTGCCAGCAGGCCTGGGACAGCCAACACTGAAGCTTTCTTT	CASRPGTANTEAFF
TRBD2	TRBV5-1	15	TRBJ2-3	TGCGCCAGCAGTGCCGCGGGAGGGTCCCCAGATACGCAGTATTTT	CASSAAGGSPDTQYF
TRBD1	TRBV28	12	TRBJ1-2	TGTGCCACCATGACAGGGACCAGAGGCTACACCTTC	CATMTGTRGYTF
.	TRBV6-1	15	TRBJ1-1	TGTGCCAGCAGGATGGGGGACATACCGAACACTGAAGCTTTCTTT	CASRMGDIPNTEAFF
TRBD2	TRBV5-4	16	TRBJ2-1	TGTGCCAGCAGCTTGGGACCAGCGGGGGATTACAATGAGCAGTTCTTC	CASSLGPAGDYNEQFF
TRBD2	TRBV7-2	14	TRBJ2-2	TGTGCCAGCAGCCCGGGACTAAACACCGGGGAGCTGTTTTTT	CASSPGLNTGELFF
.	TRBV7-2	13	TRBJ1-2	TGTGCCAGCAGCCCTGCGGGGGGCGCTGGCTACACCTTC	CASSPAGGAGYTF
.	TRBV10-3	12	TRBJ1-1	TGTGCCACCGGACGGGAGAACACTGAAGCTTTCTTT	CATGRENTEAFF